The 13 T cell receptor beta chains reported below all come from one sample, sequenced in a study of T cell repertoires in cytomegalovirus infection. TCRdb reprocessed the reads via MiXCR and lists one record per CDR3 protein. Among 100,000 or so distinct CDR3 sequences listed, approximately 16% were seen once. Material: PBMCs. These receptors all stem from a human donor in good health (CMV status not recorded). Some clones in this sample may be carry-over from other donors' samples.

The chain combines TRBV6-2 or TRBV6-3 with TRBJ2-3; possible D gene TRBD2, 6 bases. Germline V gene lookup returns CDR1 MNHEY and CDR2 SVGEGT. The V end was cut by 7 bases, the J end by 4 bases, with 9 bases between. The CDR3 sequence is 12 residues long. DNA for the CDR3: TGTGCCAGCACTAGCGATCCAGATACGCAGTATTTT. It encodes CASTSDPDTQYF.

This clonotype rates as medium-sized. The rearrangement links TRBV7-2 to TRBJ1-1; D possibly corresponds to TRBD1 (5 bases). Germline V gene data show CDR1 as SGHTA and CDR2 as FQGNSA. The CDR3 extends over 14 amino acids. Trimming stripped 1 base from V and 6 bases from J, with 12 bases between. The DNA of the CDR3 is TGTGCCAGCAGCTTAGGGGGCGCGGCCGCTGAAGCTTTCTTT. It yields the protein CASSLGGAAAEAFF.

This clonotype was recorded a few times. V usage is TRBV25-1 and J usage is TRBJ1-6, with 7 bases fitting TRBD1. CDR3 size: 14 residues. Germline V gene sequence: CDR1 MGHDK, CDR2 SYGVNS. The V and J ends lost 6 bases and 7 bases, in that order; junction bases with no gene match: 6. In nucleotides, the CDR3 is TGTGCCAGCAGCCTGACAGGGACCAATTCACCCCTCCACTTT. Amino acids: CASSLTGTNSPLHF. The whole variable domain, remainder taken from reference TRBV25-1 and TRBJ1-6, is EADIYQTPRYLVIGTGKKITLECSQTMGHDKMYWYQQDPGMELHLIHYSYGVNSTEKGDLSSESTVSRIRTEHFPLTLESARPSHTSQYLCASSLTGTNSPLHFGNGTRLTVT.

In its sample, this clonotype was seen many times. The rearrangement uses TRBV28 and TRBJ1-2, with TRBD1 as a possible D gene (5 bases). CDR3 length equals 14 residues. CDR1 is MDHEN and CDR2 is SYDVKM in the germline V gene. V was pared by 2 bases and J by 7 bases, with 14 bases between. CDR3: CASSLLQERGGYTF. For the CDR3, the DNA is TGTGCCAGCAGTTTACTACAGGAACGGGGTGGCTACACCTTC.

V gene TRBV6-2 or TRBV6-3 combines with J gene TRBJ2-7, with 9 bases lining up with TRBD1. The CDR3 totals 15 residues. V lost 5 bases, J lost 2 bases, and 7 bases stayed unmatched. CDR1 and CDR2 from the germline V gene are MNHEY and SVGEGT. DNA for the CDR3: TGTGCCAGCAGTGGGGACAGGGTCGCCACCTACGAGCAGTACTTC. As protein: CASSGDRVATYEQYF.

This clonotype was picked up a small number of times. The chain carries TRBV20-1 and TRBJ1-4; 7 bases are a match to TRBD1. The germline V gene encodes CDR1 DFQATT and CDR2 SNEGSKA (reference sequence). This CDR3 is built from 14 residues. The J segment lost 6 bases and the V segment lost 4 bases, leaving 8 bases of the junction unmatched. CDR3 protein: CSATETGWDEKLFF. The CDR3 DNA follows: TGCAGTGCTACCGAGACAGGGTGGGATGAAAAACTGTTTTTT.

This clonotype was observed many times. J is TRBJ1-3 and V is TRBV7-2, with D hard to call. From germline, CDR1 is SGHTA and CDR2 FQGNSA. The CDR3 covers 15 residues. Trimming pared 1 base from V and 4 bases from J, leaving 11 bases between. The CDR3 nucleotides read TGTGCCAGCAGCTTAGGGCGCCAAACCGGAAACACCATATATTTT. Its protein product is CASSLGRQTGNTIYF.

A few counts support this clonotype. J is TRBJ2-2 and V is TRBV9; D is unresolved. The length of the CDR3 is 14 residues. V gave up 4 bases and J gave up 1 base, with 8 bases separating them. The V gene's germline CDR1 is SGDLS and CDR2 YYNGEE. CDR3 in DNA: TGTGCCAGCAGCCCGAGACAGAACACCGGGGAGCTGTTTTTT. This encodes CASSPRQNTGELFF. Drawing the rest from reference TRBV9 and TRBJ2-2, the complete variable domain is DSGVTQTPKHLITATGQRVTLRCSPRSGDLSVYWYQQSLDQGLQFLIQYYNGEERAKGNILERFSAQQFPDLHSELNLSSLELGDSALYFCASSPRQNTGELFFGEGSRLTVL.

This clonotype showed up many times. V and J are TRBV6-8 and TRBJ2-7; D call uncertain. Between the trimmed V and J ends, which lost 2 bases and 2 bases, there was a span of 7 bases. This CDR3 spans 13 amino acids. Germline CDR1 and CDR2: MNHGY and SAAAGT. This CDR3 reads CASSYRPTYEQYF. The CDR3 DNA sequence: TGTGCCAGCAGTTACCGACCCACCTACGAGCAGTACTTC.

The chain combines TRBV2 with TRBJ1-3; D unresolved. Trimming cost V 5 bases and J 0 bases, with 8 bases left between them. Per the germline V gene, CDR1 is SNHLY and CDR2 is FYNNEI. The CDR3 has 14 amino acids. For the CDR3, the DNA is TGTGCCAGCAGTTCGGGGATCTCTGGAAACACCATATATTTT. Amino acids: CASSSGISGNTIYF.

This clonotype was seen repeatedly, ten times or more. Here the CDR3 DNA reads TGTGCCACCAGCAGAGAAAGACAACAAGAGACCCAGTACTTC. Translated, it gives CATSRERQQETQYF. The chain links TRBV15 to TRBJ2-5, with D unclear. Germline values: CDR1 LNHNV, CDR2 YYDKDF (reference sequence). The CDR3 is made up of 14 amino acids. Deletions cut 0 bases from V and 2 bases from J, with 7 bases between.

This clonotype was observed a few times. CDR3 protein: CASSRPGVNTGELFF. The CDR3 bases are TGTGCCAGCAGCCGACCGGGAGTGAACACCGGGGAGCTGTTTTTT. V gene TRBV4-2 combines with J gene TRBJ2-2, with D maybe TRBD2 (6 bases). Germline V CDR1 and CDR2: LGHNA, YNFKEQ. The CDR3 contains 15 residues. Between the trimmed V and J ends, which lost 4 bases and 1 base, there was a span of 10 bases.

This clonotype was counted only a few times. The chain joins TRBV10-3 to TRBJ1-1, with D perhaps matching TRBD1 (6 bases). The V gene's germline CDR1 is ENHRY and CDR2 SYGVKD. The CDR3 consists of 17 residues. The V end lost 4 bases, the J end lost 6 bases, and 24 bases lay between the germline ends. DNA of the CDR3: TGTGCCATCAGTGCCATCAGGGACAACTCCATCCGACCTGAAGCTTTCTTT. This gives the protein CAISAIRDNSIRPEAFF.